The rows below give T cell receptor beta chains drawn from one sample of a study of T cell responses to AZD1222 COVID-19 vaccine. Only in-frame clones appear in the TCRdb table, and some are missing; sequencing was by immunoSEQ multiplex PCR. The profile shows about 160,000 clones, 80% to 90% of them singletons. Material: peripheral blood, obtained on day 0 of AZD1222 vaccination. The receptors originated from an adult in good health. Both conserved end residues are part of each CDR3. The D gene is left open where the match is weak. Clone size, where shown, is once, few, many, or a class for clones that have expanded.

TRBJ1-3 | - | - | TRBV19 | TGTGCCAGTAGTGTCCCTGGAAACACCATATATTTT | CASSVPGNTIYF
TRBJ2-7 | TRBD1 | - | TRBV7-9 | TGTGCCAGCAGCTCGCGGGGGACAGGGATGTACGAGCAGTACTTC | CASSSRGTGMYEQYF
TRBJ1-2 | - | - | TRBV5-1 | TGCGCCAGCAGCTTAAGGGGCGACTATGGCTACACCTTC | CASSLRGDYGYTF
TRBJ1-2 | TRBD1 | - | TRBV5-6 | TGTGCCAGCAGCTTAACTTCGGGACAGACAGTCACCTTC | CASSLTSGQTVTF
TRBJ1-5 | - | once | TRBV19 | TGTGCCAGTACTAAGGAGGGTTATAGCAATCAGCCCCAGCATTTT | CASTKEGYSNQPQHF
TRBJ1-2 | - | - | TRBV11-2 | TGTGCCAGCAGCTTAGCTACAGGAGATAACTATGGCTACACCTTC | CASSLATGDNYGYTF
TRBJ2-4 | - | - | TRBV15 | TGTGCCACCGGACAGCGTAGGGGGTACATTCAGTACTTC | CATGQRRGYIQYF
TRBJ2-2 | - | - | TRBV5-4 | TGTGCCAGCAGCTTGAACCGGGGAGCGAACACCGGGGAGCTGTTTTTT | CASSLNRGANTGELFF
TRBJ2-1 | TRBD2 | - | TRBV12-3/TRBV12-4 | TGTGCCAGCACATCTAGCGGGGGGAAGCAGTTCTTC | CASTSSGGKQFF
TRBJ2-7 | TRBD1 | - | TRBV6-5 | TGTGCCAGCAGTTACTCCAGGACAGGCACCTACGAGCAGTACTTC | CASSYSRTGTYEQYF
TRBJ2-5 | TRBD2 | - | TRBV20-1 | TGCAGTGCTAGTAGTGGGGGGGACCCCCGGGAGACCCAGTACTTC | CSASSGGDPRETQYF
TRBJ1-2 | - | - | TRBV5-5 | TGTGCCAGCAGCCTCACCCGGACACCACTTGGCTACACCTTC | CASSLTRTPLGYTF
TRBJ2-2 | - | - | TRBV5-5 | TGTGCCAGCAGCCTGGACCAGAACACCGGGGAGCTGTTTTTT | CASSLDQNTGELFF
TRBJ2-1 | TRBD2 | - | TRBV4-1 | TGCGCCAGCAGCTCCAGGACTAGCGGGGGATACAATGAGCAGTTCTTC | CASSSRTSGGYNEQFF
TRBJ2-3 | - | - | TRBV6-4 | TGTGCCAGCAGTGACGGGGGTTATACGCAGTATTTT | CASSDGGYTQYF
TRBJ2-3 | - | - | TRBV4-1 | TGCGCCAGCAGCCAGCCACTTACCAGCGATACGCAGTATTTT | CASSQPLTSDTQYF
TRBJ2-1 | TRBD1 | - | TRBV19 | TGTGCCAGTAGTACCGGACAGGGTCTTTACAATGAGCAGTTCTTC | CASSTGQGLYNEQFF
TRBJ2-3 | TRBD1 | - | TRBV7-3 | TGTGCCAGCGGGGACAGGGTTACAGATACGCAGTATTTT | CASGDRVTDTQYF
TRBJ1-1 | - | - | TRBV6-1 | TGTGCCAGCAGTGAATATGGGCTTAGCACTGAAGCTTTCTTT | CASSEYGLSTEAFF
TRBJ1-1 | TRBD1 | - | TRBV19 | TGTGCCAGTAGTTTAGGGGGCGCCCGGTTCATAAACACTGAAGCTTTCTTT | CASSLGGARFINTEAFF
TRBJ2-3 | TRBD2 | - | TRBV7-2 | TGTGCCAGCAGCTTAAATCGGGGAGGGAAGGGTGATACGCAGTATTTT | CASSLNRGGKGDTQYF
TRBJ1-6 | - | - | TRBV5-5 | TGTGCCAGCAGCCGAGACAGCTATAATTCACCCCTCCACTTT | CASSRDSYNSPLHF
TRBJ1-1 | TRBD1 | - | TRBV19 | TGTGCCAGTAGTATGGGGGACAGGGGAGACACTGAAGCTTTCTTT | CASSMGDRGDTEAFF
TRBJ2-5 | TRBD2 | - | TRBV6-5 | TGTGCCAGCAGTTACAGCGGGGGGGCCGGGGAGACCCAGTACTTC | CASSYSGGAGETQYF
TRBJ1-1 | - | - | TRBV7-9 | TGTGCCAGCAGCCCCAACGTTGCTGAAGCTTTCTTT | CASSPNVAEAFF
TRBJ1-5 | - | - | TRBV4-3 | TGCGCCAGCAGCCAAGATTACGACGGGGAGTTTGGCAATCAGCCCCAGCATTTT | CASSQDYDGEFGNQPQHF
TRBJ2-2 | - | - | TRBV7-9 | TGTGCCAGCACCCCCAGCCCAAATTTGGGGGAGCTGTTTTTT | CASTPSPNLGELFF
TRBJ2-5 | - | - | TRBV29-1 | TGCAGCGTTCTTGGGGGGGAGACCCAGTACTTC | CSVLGGETQYF
TRBJ2-2 | - | - | TRBV5-4 | TGTGCCAGCAGCTTAATCGCAGGCAACACCGGGGAGCTGTTTTTT | CASSLIAGNTGELFF
TRBJ1-5 | - | once | TRBV27 | TGTGCCAGCAGAAAGGGGGGGTGGAGCAATCAGCCCCAGCATTTT | CASRKGGWSNQPQHF
TRBJ2-7 | TRBD1 | - | TRBV7-9 | TGTGCCAGCAGCTCGGGGACAGGGAAAACCTACGAGCAGTACTTC | CASSSGTGKTYEQYF